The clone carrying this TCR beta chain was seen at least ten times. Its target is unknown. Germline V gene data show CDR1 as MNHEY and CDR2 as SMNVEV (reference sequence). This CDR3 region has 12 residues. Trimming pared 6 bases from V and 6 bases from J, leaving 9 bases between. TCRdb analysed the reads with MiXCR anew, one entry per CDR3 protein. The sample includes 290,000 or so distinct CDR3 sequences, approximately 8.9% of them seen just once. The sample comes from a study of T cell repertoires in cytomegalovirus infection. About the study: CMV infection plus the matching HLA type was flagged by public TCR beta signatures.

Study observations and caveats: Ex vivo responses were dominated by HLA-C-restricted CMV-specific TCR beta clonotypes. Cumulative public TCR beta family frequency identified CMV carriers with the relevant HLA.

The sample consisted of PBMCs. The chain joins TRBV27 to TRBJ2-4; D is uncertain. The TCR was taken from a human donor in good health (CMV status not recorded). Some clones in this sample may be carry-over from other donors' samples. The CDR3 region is CASSPWGNIQYF. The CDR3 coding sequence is TGTGCCAGCAGCCCATGGGGAAACATTCAGTACTTC.